This entry lists 5 T cell receptor beta chains sequenced from one sample in a study of STAT5B mutations in CD4+ large granular lymphocyte leukemia (dated by TCRdb to the early 2020s). Library method: the immunoSEQ multiplex PCR assay. The table comes from immuneACCESS by way of TCRdb, which keeps in-frame sequences with V and J called. Part of the clones is missing from these tables; in studies checked, under half for an unresolved V gene and the rest for unknown reasons. The sample records about 1,100 clones, around 75% of which are singletons. The top ten hold roughly 77% of the sample. Specimen: PBMCs. The receptors derive from a man aged 55-75 years with CD4+ T-cell large granular lymphocyte leukemia.

V is TRBV6-5 and J is TRBJ1-1; possible D gene TRBD1, 6 bases. Germline CDR1 is MNHEY and CDR2 is SVGAGI. CDR3 length: 11 residues. V was cut by 7 bases and J by 8 bases, with 11 bases left in between. CDR3 sequence reads: CASIQGTEAFF. DNA of the CDR3: TGTGCCAGCATTCAGGGGACGGAAGCTTTCTTT.

This chain links TRBV2 with TRBJ1-2; 8 nucleotides align to TRBD1. After removal of 2 bases from V and 2 bases from J, the junction contained 4 bases not matched to a gene. Looked up from germline, CDR1 is SNHLY and CDR2 is FYNNEI. This CDR3 is 15 amino acids long. As DNA, the CDR3 is TGTGCCAGCAGTGAATGGACAGGGAAGAACTATGGCTACACCTTC. Translation: CASSEWTGKNYGYTF.

The chain recombines TRBV27 with TRBJ2-7, with a possible D match to TRBD1 (5 bases). The germline V and J ends were trimmed by 6 bases and 2 bases, with 11 bases remaining between them. The V gene's germline CDR1 is MNHEY and CDR2 SMNVEV (reference sequence). The CDR3 loop spans 13 amino acids. CDR3 bases: TGTGCCAGCAGCCCAGCAGGGACCTACGAGCAGTACTTC. It is translated as CASSPAGTYEQYF.

This chain uses TRBV11-3 with TRBJ2-1; D possibly corresponds to TRBD2 (7 bases). Looked up from germline, CDR1 is SGHNT and CDR2 is YENEEA. The CDR3 is 15 residues long. V shed 3 bases and J shed 3 bases, with 12 bases lying between them. CDR3 in DNA: TGTGCCAGCAGCTTTCGCGGGGGCCGCTACAATGAGCAGTTCTTC. It specifies CASSFRGGRYNEQFF.

The genes are TRBV9 and TRBJ2-3; D call uncertain. Germline lookup yields CDR1 SGDLS and CDR2 YYNGEE. V dropped 4 bases and J dropped 2 bases, with 17 bases sitting between them. The CDR3 extends over 16 amino acids. In DNA, the CDR3 is TGTGCCAGCAGCTCCGGGTGGGCAGGACCCACAGATACGCAGTATTTT. As protein: CASSSGWAGPTDTQYF.